The source of this TCR beta chain is a study of ipilimumab plus nivolumab after autologous stem cell transplantation. Study details: DLBCL patients had primary refractory or relapsed disease.

TCRdb's copy holds only in-frame clones and misses some; the assay was immunoSEQ multiplex PCR. The data hold tens of thousands of clones, with more than 80% observed a single time. This clone has just a few counts. The CDR3 runs 15 residues. V was trimmed by 2 bases and J by 5 bases, leaving 13 bases between them. Germline loops: CDR1 MNHNY, CDR2 SVGAGI (reference sequence). This receptor was obtained from a male donor with diffuse large B-cell lymphoma. The chain has TRBV6-6 and TRBJ1-5; D not certain. This material consisted of PBMCs, taken in a trial of ipilimumab plus nivolumab as post-transplant consolidation. CDR3 nucleotides: TGTGCCAGCAGTTACCCCTCAGGATTCGATCAGCCCCAGCATTTT. Amino acids: CASSYPSGFDQPQHF.